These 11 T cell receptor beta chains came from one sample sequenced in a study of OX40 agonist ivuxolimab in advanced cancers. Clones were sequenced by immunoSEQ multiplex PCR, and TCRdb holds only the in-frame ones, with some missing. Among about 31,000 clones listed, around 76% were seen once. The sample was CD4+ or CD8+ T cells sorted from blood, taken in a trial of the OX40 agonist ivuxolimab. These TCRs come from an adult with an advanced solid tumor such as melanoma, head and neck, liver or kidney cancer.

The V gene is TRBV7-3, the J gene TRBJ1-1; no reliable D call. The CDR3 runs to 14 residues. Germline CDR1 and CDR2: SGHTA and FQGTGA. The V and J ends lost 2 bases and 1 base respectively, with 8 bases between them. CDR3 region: CASSLGRKNTEAFF. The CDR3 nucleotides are TGTGCCAGCAGCTTAGGCAGGAAGAACACTGAAGCTTTCTTT.

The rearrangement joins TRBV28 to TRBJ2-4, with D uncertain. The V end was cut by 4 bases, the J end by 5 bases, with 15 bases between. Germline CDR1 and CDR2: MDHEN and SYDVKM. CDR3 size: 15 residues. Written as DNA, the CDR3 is TGTGCCAGCAGTTCCAGCTGGGGAACGGAAAACATTCAGTACTTC. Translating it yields CASSSSWGTENIQYF. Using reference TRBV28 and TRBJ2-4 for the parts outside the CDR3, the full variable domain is DVKVTQSSRYLVKRTGEKVFLECVQDMDHENMFWYRQDPGLGLRLIYFSYDVKMKEKGDIPEGYSVSREKKERFSLILESASTNQTSMYLCASSSSWGTENIQYFGAGTRLSVL.

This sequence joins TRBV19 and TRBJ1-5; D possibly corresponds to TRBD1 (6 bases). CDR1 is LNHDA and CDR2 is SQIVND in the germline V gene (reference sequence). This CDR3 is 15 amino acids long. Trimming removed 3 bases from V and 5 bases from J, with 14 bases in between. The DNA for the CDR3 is TGTGCCAGTAGTATTTCAGGGGCCGACCATCAGCCCCAGCATTTT. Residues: CASSISGADHQPQHF.

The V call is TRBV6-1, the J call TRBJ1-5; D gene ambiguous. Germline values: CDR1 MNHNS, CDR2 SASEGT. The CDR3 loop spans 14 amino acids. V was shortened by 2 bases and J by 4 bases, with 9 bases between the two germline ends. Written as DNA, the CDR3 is TGTGCCAGCAGTGAACAGACTCTAAATCAGCCCCAGCATTTT. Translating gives CASSEQTLNQPQHF.

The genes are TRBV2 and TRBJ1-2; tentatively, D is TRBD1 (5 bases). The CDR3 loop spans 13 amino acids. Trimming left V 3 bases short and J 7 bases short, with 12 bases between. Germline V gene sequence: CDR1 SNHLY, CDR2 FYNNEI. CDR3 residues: CASSEEQAGGYTF. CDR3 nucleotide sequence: TGTGCCAGCAGTGAGGAACAGGCAGGTGGCTACACCTTC. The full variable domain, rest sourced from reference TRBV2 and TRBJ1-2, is EPEVTQTPSHQVTQMGQEVILRCVPISNHLYFYWYRQILGQKVEFLVSFYNNEISEKSEIFDDQFSVERPDGSNFTLKIRSTKLEDSAMYFCASSEEQAGGYTFGSGTRLTVV.

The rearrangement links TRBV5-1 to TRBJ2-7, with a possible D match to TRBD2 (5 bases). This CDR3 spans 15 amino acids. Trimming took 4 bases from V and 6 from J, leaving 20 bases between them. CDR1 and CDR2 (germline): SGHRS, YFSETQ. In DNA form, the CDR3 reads TGCGCCAGCAGCGGAGGAAGTGGGAAAATCTCCGAGCAGTACTTC. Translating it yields CASSGGSGKISEQYF.

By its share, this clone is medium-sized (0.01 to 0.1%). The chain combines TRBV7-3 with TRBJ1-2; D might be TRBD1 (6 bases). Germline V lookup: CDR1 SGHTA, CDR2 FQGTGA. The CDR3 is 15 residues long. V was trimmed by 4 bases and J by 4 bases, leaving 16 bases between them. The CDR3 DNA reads TGTGCCAGCAGCTCTAGCCGGACAGCTTTCTATGGCTACACCTTC. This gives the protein CASSSSRTAFYGYTF.

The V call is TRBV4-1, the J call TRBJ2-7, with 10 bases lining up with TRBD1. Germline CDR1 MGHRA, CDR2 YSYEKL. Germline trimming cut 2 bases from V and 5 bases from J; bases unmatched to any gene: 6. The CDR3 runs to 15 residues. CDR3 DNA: TGCGCCAGCAGCCAATCTCGGGACAGGGGAGACGAGCAGTACTTC. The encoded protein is CASSQSRDRGDEQYF.

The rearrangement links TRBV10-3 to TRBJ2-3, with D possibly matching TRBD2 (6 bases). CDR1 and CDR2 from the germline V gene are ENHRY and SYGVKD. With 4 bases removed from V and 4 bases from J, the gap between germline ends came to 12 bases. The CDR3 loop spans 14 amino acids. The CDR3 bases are TGTGCCATCAGTGGTGTCAGGGAGGCAGATACGCAGTATTTT. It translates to CAISGVREADTQYF.

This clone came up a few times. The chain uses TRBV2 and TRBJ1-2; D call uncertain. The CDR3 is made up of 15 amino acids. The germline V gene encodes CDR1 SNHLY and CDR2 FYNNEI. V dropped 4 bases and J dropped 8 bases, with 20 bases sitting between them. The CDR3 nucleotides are TGTGCCAGCAGTGTGGGTCCTAGCCGGGTGGGCGGCTACACCTTC. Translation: CASSVGPSRVGGYTF.

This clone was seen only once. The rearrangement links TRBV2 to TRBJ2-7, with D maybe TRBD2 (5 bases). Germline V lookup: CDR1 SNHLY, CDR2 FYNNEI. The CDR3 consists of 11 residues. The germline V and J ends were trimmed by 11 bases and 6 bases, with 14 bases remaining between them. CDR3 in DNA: TGTGCCTCAAAACGGGGTGGCGAGCAGTACTTC. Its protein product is CASKRGGEQYF. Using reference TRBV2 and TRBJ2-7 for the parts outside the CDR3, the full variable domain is EPEVTQTPSHQVTQMGQEVILRCVPISNHLYFYWYRQILGQKVEFLVSFYNNEISEKSEIFDDQFSVERPDGSNFTLKIRSTKLEDSAMYFCASKRGGEQYFGPGTRLTVT.